Each of the 16 T cell receptor beta chains below was sequenced from the same sample in a study of T cell clonality in common variable immunodeficiency. Measured with immunoSEQ multiplex PCR; TCRdb has only the in-frame clones, and not every one. Recorded here are around 45,000 clones, none singletons. Sequencing input: peripheral blood mononuclear cells. Receptor source: a person aged 18 to 69 in good health.

The table lists this clone with many counts. Read data end 3 residues before the CDR3 end; the end is taken from the germline J gene. The chain employs TRBV19 and TRBJ1-1; 9 bases are a match to TRBD1. The germline V gene has CDR1 LNHDA and CDR2 SQIVND (reference sequence). V trimming: 3 bases; J trimming: 5 bases; junction bases outside the gene matches: 1. CDR3 size: 13 residues. The CDR3 here is CASSIGTGTEAFF. CDR3 DNA, as far as it was read: TGTGCCAGTAGTATTGGGACAGGGACTGAA.

There are many counts of this clone. The read halts 3 residues ahead of the CDR3 end, with the missing end drawn from the germline J gene. This chain joins TRBV19 and TRBJ2-3; 8 bases line up with TRBD1. The CDR3 has 16 residues. Looked up from germline, CDR1 is LNHDA and CDR2 is SQIVND (reference sequence). With 1 base clipped from V and 4 bases from J, the junction kept 7 bases outside the gene matches. The CDR3 sequence: CASSIVETGDADTQYF. The sequenced CDR3 bases are TGTGCCAGTAGTATAGTCGAGACAGGGGATGCAGATACG. The variable domain in full, completed from reference TRBV19 and TRBJ2-3, reads DGGITQSPKYLFRKEGQNVTLSCEQNLNHDAMYWYRQDPGQGLRLIYYSQIVNDFQKGDIAEGYSVSREKKESFPLTVTSAQKNPTAFYLCASSIVETGDADTQYFGPGTRLTVL.

Points on this clone: The junction departs from the called germline gene at one end, perhaps through a read error. From the germline J gene comes the end of the CDR3, since the read stops 3 residues before it. This sequence joins TRBV7-9 and TRBJ1-1; 7 nucleotides line up with TRBD1. CDR1 is SEHNR and CDR2 is FQNEAQ in the germline V gene (reference sequence). The CDR3 is 14 residues long. The CDR3 bases that were read are TGTTCCAGCAGCTTAAAGGGGGCCGGCACTGAA. It codes for CSSSLKGAGTE. The full-length CDR3 reads as CSSSLKGAGTEAFF.

This clone was seen at least ten times. The read terminates 3 residues ahead of where the CDR3 ends, so the germline J gene completes it. The chain combines TRBV20-1 with TRBJ2-7; 7 bases match TRBD2. Per the germline V gene, CDR1 is DFQATT and CDR2 is SNEGSKA (reference sequence). V gave up 5 bases and J gave up 4 bases; unmatched junction bases: 11. The CDR3 is 14 amino acids. This CDR3 is CSADRSGLSYEQYF. The CDR3 DNA, read in part, is TGCAGTGCTGATCGTAGCGGGTTAAGTTACGAG.

This clone was observed many times. The CDR3 is cut off 3 residues early in the read; its end comes from the germline J gene. This sequence joins TRBV7-3 and TRBJ2-3; no clear D. Germline CDR1 is SGHTA and CDR2 is FQGTGA. Trimming removed 1 base at V and 2 bases at J, with 7 bases between. The CDR3 is 14 residues long. The part of the CDR3 DNA that was read is TGTGCCAGCAGCTTAAGCGGTCCCACAGATACG. Its translation is CASSLSGPTDT. The complete CDR3 sequence is CASSLSGPTDTQYF. The full variable domain, completed using reference TRBV7-3 and TRBJ2-3, is GAGVSQTPSNKVTEKGKYVELRCDPISGHTALYWYRQSLGQGPEFLIYFQGTGAADDSGLPNDRFFAVRPEGSVSTLKIQRTERGDSAVYLCASSLSGPTDTQYFGPGTRLTVL.

This clone has at least ten counts. The read stops 3 residues short of the end of the CDR3; the missing end is completed from the germline J gene. The chain recombines TRBV2 with TRBJ1-1, with 9 nucleotides matching TRBD1. The V segment lost 5 bases and the J segment 6 bases; nucleotides outside the gene matches: 10. The CDR3 extends over 15 amino acids. The germline gives CDR1 SNHLY, CDR2 FYNNEI. The CDR3 DNA, read in part, is TGTGCCAGCAGTTTTACCCGGACAGGGGACTCTGAA. Translated: CASSFTRTGDSE. The CDR3 as a whole reads CASSFTRTGDSEAFF.

This clone was observed at least ten times. The read gets to within 3 residues of the CDR3 end, and the germline J gene fills in the rest. This chain connects TRBV2 to TRBJ2-6; 8 bases agree with TRBD1. Germline CDR1 SNHLY, CDR2 FYNNEI. The V segment lost 6 bases and the J segment 2 bases; nucleotides outside the gene matches: 3. This CDR3 contains 15 residues. The sequenced part of the CDR3 DNA is TGTGCCAGCAGGGAACAGGGGGCTGGGGCCAACGTC. Translated, it gives CASREQGAGANV. The whole CDR3 region reads CASREQGAGANVLTF.

Concerning this clone itself: The read ends 3 residues shy of where the CDR3 ends; the end is completed using the germline J gene. The chain recombines TRBV6-2 or TRBV6-3 with TRBJ1-2; possible D gene TRBD1, 6 bases. Germline CDR1 is MNHEY and CDR2 is SVGEGT. There are 14 residues in the CDR3. The CDR3 sequence: CASKVLDSYNDYTF. The CDR3 DNA, read in part, is TGTGCCAGCAAGGTTTTGGACAGCTACAATGAC.

The table lists this clone with many counts. Read sequence stops 3 residues before the CDR3 end, and the germline J gene provides the missing end. The chain combines TRBV2 with TRBJ1-2, with TRBD1 matching over 7 bases. Germline loops: CDR1 SNHLY, CDR2 FYNNEI. Trimming took 5 bases from V and 2 from J; bases not matched to a gene: 5. The CDR3 spans 14 residues. The CDR3: CASSTVTGNYGYTF. The CDR3 DNA, read in part, is TGTGCCAGCAGTACCGTGACAGGGAACTATGGC. Together with reference TRBV2 and TRBJ1-2, the CDR3 gives the full variable domain: EPEVTQTPSHQVTQMGQEVILRCVPISNHLYFYWYRQILGQKVEFLVSFYNNEISEKSEIFDDQFSVERPDGSNFTLKIRSTKLEDSAMYFCASSTVTGNYGYTFGSGTRLTVV.

This clone was detected ten times or more. The CDR3 bases that were read are TGCAGTGCTAGCCCGAGGAATGGCGACTCCGTTGAAAAA. It encodes CSASPRNGDSVEK. The whole CDR3 is CSASPRNGDSVEKLFF. The genes are TRBV20-1 and TRBJ1-4; no reliable D call. Sequencing ends 3 residues short of the CDR3 end; the germline J gene provides the rest. The CDR3 spans 16 residues. Trimming left V 3 bases short and J 7 bases short, with 21 bases between. Germline CDR1 DFQATT, CDR2 SNEGSKA (reference sequence).

This clone was picked up many times. The sequenced fragment ends 3 residues before the CDR3 boundary, so the rest is inferred from the germline J gene. The chain joins TRBV20-1 to TRBJ1-2; D may be TRBD1 (5 bases). The CDR3 sequence is 16 residues long. V lost 7 bases and J 3 bases, leaving 24 bases between the germline ends. Germline CDR1 reads DFQATT; CDR2 reads SNEGSKA (reference sequence). CDR3 DNA, as far as it was read: TGCAGTGTTATAGGACGGACGCTAAAGACAGACTATGGC. The encoded protein is CSVIGRTLKTDYG. The CDR3 in full is CSVIGRTLKTDYGYTF.

This clone showed up many times. The CDR3 end is not reached by the read, which stops 3 residues before it; the germline J gene fills it in. The gene calls are TRBV6-2 or TRBV6-3 and TRBJ2-3, with TRBD2 matching 12 bases. V lost 6 bases, J lost 6 bases, and 4 bases stayed unmatched. CDR1 is MNHEY and CDR2 is SVGEGT in the germline V gene. This CDR3 contains 14 residues. The sequenced CDR3 bases are TGTGCCAGCAGGACTAGCGGGAGTACGGATACG. Translating it yields CASRTSGSTDT. The entire CDR3 protein reads CASRTSGSTDTQYF.

With regard to this clone: Coverage ceases 3 residues before the CDR3 finishes, and the germline J gene fills in the end. This rearrangement joins TRBV30 to TRBJ2-4; 12 nucleotides align to TRBD1. The CDR3 sequence is 15 residues long. Germline V lookup: CDR1 GTSNPN, CDR2 SVGIG (reference sequence). CDR3 amino acids: CAWSRGTGGDYGQYF. The CDR3 bases that were read are TGTGCCTGGAGCCGCGGGACAGGGGGCGACTATGGT. Based on the CDR3 plus reference TRBV30 and TRBJ2-4, the full variable domain is SQTIHQWPATLVQPVGSPLSLECTVEGTSNPNLYWYRQAAGRGLQLLFYSVGIGQISSEVPQNLSASRPQDRQFILSSKKLLLSDSGFYLCAWSRGTGGDYGQYFGAGTRLSVL.

In its sample, this clone was seen many times. The CDR3 spells CAISDRSPGDSPLHF. CDR3 DNA (partial): TGTGCCATCAGTGACCGTTCCCCGGGGGATTCACCC. The rearrangement uses TRBV10-3 and TRBJ1-6; the D gene is possibly TRBD1 (5 bases). The missing CDR3 end, 3 residues past where the read stops, is filled in from the germline J gene. The CDR3 totals 15 residues. CDR1 is ENHRY and CDR2 is SYGVKD in the germline V gene. Trimming pared 3 bases from V and 8 bases from J, leaving 14 bases between.

This clone was counted at least ten times. With the read ending 3 residues before the CDR3 end, the germline J gene is used to fill in that end. This chain links TRBV9 with TRBJ2-7; TRBD2 agrees at 9 bases. The V segment lost 3 bases and the J segment 2 bases; nucleotides outside the gene matches: 6. The CDR3 has 15 residues. Germline assignment: CDR1 SGDLS and CDR2 YYNGEE. The covered CDR3 bases are TGTGCCAGCAGCGAAGGAGCTAGCGGGACCTACGAG. This gives the protein CASSEGASGTYE. The entire CDR3 is CASSEGASGTYEQYF.

There are many counts of this clone. Read data end 3 residues before the CDR3 end; the end is taken from the germline J gene. The genes are TRBV7-6 and TRBJ1-1, with 10 bases fitting TRBD1. Trimming removed 7 bases from V and 0 bases from J; junction bases left unmatched: 8. This CDR3 spans 16 amino acids. Germline V gene sequence: CDR1 SGHVS, CDR2 FNYEAQ. The CDR3 reads CASTKTGGAMNTEAFF. The covered CDR3 bases are TGTGCCAGCACCAAGACAGGGGGCGCGATGAACACTGAA.